This record looks at one T cell receptor beta chain sequence and its context. These data are taken from a study of T cell changes during pregnancy in multiple sclerosis. The CDR3 sequence is 15 residues long. The germline V gene encodes CDR1 SGHRS and CDR2 YFSETQ. The V and J ends lost 1 base and 2 bases respectively, with 11 bases between them. Libraries were prepared by immunoSEQ multiplex PCR; TCRdb keeps only in-frame clonotypes and omits some of them. The repertoire consists of approximately 63,000 clones, with 91% occurring once and the leading ten covering roughly 1.3%. The receptor's source is a female donor in good health, enrolled as a control in a pregnancy study. V is TRBV5-1 and J is TRBJ2-3, with D possibly TRBD1 on 5 matching bases. The specimen was peripheral blood, collected after pregnancy. The CDR3: CASSLQGTTTDTQYF. The CDR3 region has the DNA TGCGCCAGCAGCTTGCAGGGCACCACCACAGATACGCAGTATTTT.